A selection of T cell receptor beta chains follows, all from one sample in a study of T cell repertoires in cytomegalovirus infection. Which antigens these TCRs recognize remains unknown. TCRdb re-called the reads with MiXCR, one entry per CDR3 protein. The table includes a few hundred thousand distinct CDR3 sequences, approximately 40% detected once. Sample: cultured PBMCs, taken from culture after CMV antigen stimulation. Receptor source: a human donor in good health (CMV status not recorded). Some clones in this sample may be carry-over from other donors' samples. The CDR3 runs from the conserved cysteine through the conserved F or W. Fields, in order: clone size, D gene, V gene, J gene, CDR3 DNA, CDR3 protein. D genes are given only for firm matches. The size field is filled for only some rows; it gives once, few, many or a size class.

clone_size: -
d_call: -
v_call: TRBV7-2
j_call: TRBJ2-3
cdr3_nt: TGTGCCAGCAGCTTTCGGGGACAAGCGGATACGCAGTATTTT
cdr3_aa: CASSFRGQADTQYF

clone_size: few
d_call: -
v_call: TRBV3-1
j_call: TRBJ2-7
cdr3_nt: TGTGCCAGCAGCCAAGATTACCGGAGGGCCGAGCAGTACTTC
cdr3_aa: CASSQDYRRAEQYF

clone_size: -
d_call: -
v_call: TRBV4-1
j_call: TRBJ2-3
cdr3_nt: TGCGCCAGCAGCCAATTCATCCGTAGTTTAGATACGCAGTATTTT
cdr3_aa: CASSQFIRSLDTQYF

clone_size: -
d_call: TRBD1
v_call: TRBV27
j_call: TRBJ2-6
cdr3_nt: TGTGCCAGCAGTCAACGAGGGACAGGGGCACCCTCTGGGGCCAACGTCCTGACTTTC
cdr3_aa: CASSQRGTGAPSGANVLTF

clone_size: -
d_call: -
v_call: TRBV6-6
j_call: TRBJ1-1
cdr3_nt: TGTGCCAGCAGCGCCGGGGGCTACTGGAACACTGAAGCTTTCTTT
cdr3_aa: CASSAGGYWNTEAFF

clone_size: -
d_call: TRBD1
v_call: TRBV9
j_call: TRBJ1-2
cdr3_nt: TGTGCCAGCAGCGTGGACCAGGGGGACTATGGCTACACCTTC
cdr3_aa: CASSVDQGDYGYTF

clone_size: -
d_call: TRBD2
v_call: TRBV4-3
j_call: TRBJ2-2
cdr3_nt: TGCGCCAGCAGCCACCTAGCGGGCGGGGCCACCGGGGAGCTGTTTTTT
cdr3_aa: CASSHLAGGATGELFF

clone_size: few
d_call: -
v_call: TRBV30
j_call: TRBJ2-5
cdr3_nt: TGTGCCTGGAGCCCCCAAGACCGAACCCAGTACTTC
cdr3_aa: CAWSPQDRTQYF

clone_size: few
d_call: -
v_call: TRBV6-1
j_call: TRBJ2-7
cdr3_nt: TGTGCCAGCAGTGAGTCCGGGACAACCTACTACGAGCAGTACTTC
cdr3_aa: CASSESGTTYYEQYF

clone_size: -
d_call: -
v_call: TRBV7-2
j_call: TRBJ2-5
cdr3_nt: TGTGCCAGCAGCTCGCTACAGGACTACCAAGAGACCCAGTACTTC
cdr3_aa: CASSSLQDYQETQYF

clone_size: -
d_call: -
v_call: TRBV20-1
j_call: TRBJ1-3
cdr3_nt: TGCAGTGCACGAAGAGGACCATCCTCTGGAAACACCATATATTTT
cdr3_aa: CSARRGPSSGNTIYF